The clone carrying this T cell receptor (beta chain) came up once. Its antigen remains unidentified. The data were obtained in a study of shared clonotypes between healthy human individuals. Whole-study results and caveats: Blood was the sole source, and tissue repertoires probably differ.

From germline, CDR1 is SGHDT and CDR2 YYEEEE. The CDR3 runs to 16 residues. Deletions cut 0 bases from V and 2 bases from J, with 15 bases between. For each subset, genomic DNA was distributed in equal portions over several immunoSEQ plates. Original processing methods: ImmunoSEQ yielded junction-only sequences lacking quality scores, so filtering differed. Data came from immunoSEQ multiplex PCR; TCRdb stores just in-frame clones and leaves some out. That table gives V, J and clone size, and the DNA gave D and trimming. The data show over a million clones, approximately 98.5% seen once. Sequenced input: naive CD4+ T cells sorted from blood. The subset denotes: CD45RA+ positively selected. The gene calls are TRBV5-6 and TRBJ2-7; the D gene is possibly TRBD2 (6 bases). The TCR originated in a man aged 25 to 40 in good health. The CDR3 here is CASSLGPPTGAYEQYF. The CDR3 bases are TGTGCCAGCAGCTTGGGGCCCCCCACGGGAGCCTACGAGCAGTACTTC.